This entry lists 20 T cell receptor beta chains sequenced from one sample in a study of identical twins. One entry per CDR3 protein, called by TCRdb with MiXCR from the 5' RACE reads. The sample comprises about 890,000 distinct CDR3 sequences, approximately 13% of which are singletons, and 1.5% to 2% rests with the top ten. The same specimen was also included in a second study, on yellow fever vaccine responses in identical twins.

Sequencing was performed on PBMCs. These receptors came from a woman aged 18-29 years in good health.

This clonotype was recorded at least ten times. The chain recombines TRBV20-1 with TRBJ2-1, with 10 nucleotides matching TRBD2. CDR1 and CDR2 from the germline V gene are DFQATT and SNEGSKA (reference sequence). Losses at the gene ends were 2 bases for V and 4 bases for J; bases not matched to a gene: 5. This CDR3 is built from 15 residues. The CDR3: CSARRPSGGYNEQFF. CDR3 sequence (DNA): TGCAGTGCTAGAAGGCCTAGCGGGGGATACAATGAGCAGTTCTTC.

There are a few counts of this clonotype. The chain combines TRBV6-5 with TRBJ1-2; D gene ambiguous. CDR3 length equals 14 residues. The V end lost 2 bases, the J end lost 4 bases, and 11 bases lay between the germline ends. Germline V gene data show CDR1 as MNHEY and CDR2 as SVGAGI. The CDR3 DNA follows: TGTGCCAGCAGTTACGATCGGGGTGCCTATGGCTACACCTTC. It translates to CASSYDRGAYGYTF.

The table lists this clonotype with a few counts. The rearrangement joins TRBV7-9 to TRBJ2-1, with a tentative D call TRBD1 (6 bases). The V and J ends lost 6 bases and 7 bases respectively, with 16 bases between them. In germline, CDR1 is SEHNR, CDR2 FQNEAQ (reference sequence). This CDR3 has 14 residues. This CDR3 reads CASRTDRLSNEQFF. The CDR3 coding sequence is TGTGCCAGCAGAACCGACAGGCTCAGTAATGAGCAGTTCTTC.

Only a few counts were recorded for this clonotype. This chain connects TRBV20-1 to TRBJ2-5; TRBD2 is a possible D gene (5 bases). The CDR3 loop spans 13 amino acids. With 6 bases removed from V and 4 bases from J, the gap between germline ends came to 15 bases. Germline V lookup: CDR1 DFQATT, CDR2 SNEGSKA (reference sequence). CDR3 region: CSARPGVVETQYF. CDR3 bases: TGCAGTGCACGGCCCGGGGTGGTAGAGACCCAGTACTTC.

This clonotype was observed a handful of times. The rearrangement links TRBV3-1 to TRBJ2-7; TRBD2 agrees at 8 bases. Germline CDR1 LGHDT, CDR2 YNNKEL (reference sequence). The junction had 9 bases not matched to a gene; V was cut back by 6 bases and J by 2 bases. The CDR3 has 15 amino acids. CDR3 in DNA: TGTGCCAGCAGACTTGCTAGCGGGCAAACCTACGAGCAGTACTTC. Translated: CASRLASGQTYEQYF.

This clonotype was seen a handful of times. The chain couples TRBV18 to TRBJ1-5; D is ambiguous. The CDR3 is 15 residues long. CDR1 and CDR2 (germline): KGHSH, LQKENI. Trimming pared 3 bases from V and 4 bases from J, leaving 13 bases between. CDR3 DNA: TGTGCCAGCTCACCGGCCCCGCATTCTAATCAGCCCCAGCATTTT. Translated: CASSPAPHSNQPQHF. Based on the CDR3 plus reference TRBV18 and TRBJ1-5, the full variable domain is NAGVMQNPRHLVRRRGQEARLRCSPMKGHSHVYWYRQLPEEGLKFMVYLQKENIIDESGMPKERFSAEFPKEGPSILRIQQVVRGDSAAYFCASSPAPHSNQPQHFGDGTRLSIL.

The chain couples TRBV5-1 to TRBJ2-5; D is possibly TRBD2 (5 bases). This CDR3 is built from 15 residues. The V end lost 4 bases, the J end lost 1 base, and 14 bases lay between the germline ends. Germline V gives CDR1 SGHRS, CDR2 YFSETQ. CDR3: CASSHRPEGQETQYF. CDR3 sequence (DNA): TGCGCCAGCAGCCACCGACCTGAGGGCCAAGAGACCCAGTACTTC.

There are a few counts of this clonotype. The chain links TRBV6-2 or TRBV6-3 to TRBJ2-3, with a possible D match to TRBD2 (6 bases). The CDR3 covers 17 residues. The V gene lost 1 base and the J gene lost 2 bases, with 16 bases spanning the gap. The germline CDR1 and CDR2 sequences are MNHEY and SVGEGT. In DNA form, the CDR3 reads TGTGCCAGCAGTTACTACTTCGGAGGGCCGAACACAGATACGCAGTATTTT. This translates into CASSYYFGGPNTDTQYF.

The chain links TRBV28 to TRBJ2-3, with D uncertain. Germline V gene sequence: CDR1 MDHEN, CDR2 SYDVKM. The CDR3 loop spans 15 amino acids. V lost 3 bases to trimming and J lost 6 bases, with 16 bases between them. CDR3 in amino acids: CASSFNYDPIDTQYF. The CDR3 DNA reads TGTGCCAGCAGTTTTAATTATGACCCCATTGATACGCAGTATTTT. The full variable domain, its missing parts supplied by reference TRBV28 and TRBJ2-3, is DVKVTQSSRYLVKRTGEKVFLECVQDMDHENMFWYRQDPGLGLRLIYFSYDVKMKEKGDIPEGYSVSREKKERFSLILESASTNQTSMYLCASSFNYDPIDTQYFGPGTRLTVL.

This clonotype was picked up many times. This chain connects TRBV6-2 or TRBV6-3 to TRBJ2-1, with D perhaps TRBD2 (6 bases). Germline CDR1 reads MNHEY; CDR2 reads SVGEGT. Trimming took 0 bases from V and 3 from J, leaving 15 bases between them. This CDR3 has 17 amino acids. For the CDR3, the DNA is TGTGCCAGCAGTTACTCGCTACGGCGGGACCTCTACAATGAGCAGTTCTTC. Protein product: CASSYSLRRDLYNEQFF.

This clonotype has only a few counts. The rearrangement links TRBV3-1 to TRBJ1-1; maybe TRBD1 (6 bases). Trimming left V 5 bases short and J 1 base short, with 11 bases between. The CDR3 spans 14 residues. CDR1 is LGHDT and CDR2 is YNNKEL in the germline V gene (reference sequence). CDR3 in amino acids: CASSADRPNTEAFF. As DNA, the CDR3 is TGTGCCAGCAGCGCGGACAGACCGAACACTGAAGCTTTCTTT. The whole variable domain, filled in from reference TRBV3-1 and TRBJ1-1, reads DTAVSQTPKYLVTQMGNDKSIKCEQNLGHDTMYWYKQDSKKFLKIMFSYNNKELIINETVPNRFSPKSPDKAHLNLHINSLELGDSAVYFCASSADRPNTEAFFGQGTRLTVV.

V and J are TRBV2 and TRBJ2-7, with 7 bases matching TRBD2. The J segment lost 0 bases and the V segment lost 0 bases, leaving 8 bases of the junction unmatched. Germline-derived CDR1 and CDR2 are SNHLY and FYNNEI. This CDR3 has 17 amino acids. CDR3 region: CASSEARGLVPSYEQYF. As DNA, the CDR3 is TGTGCCAGCAGTGAAGCGCGGGGGTTAGTCCCCTCCTACGAGCAGTACTTC.

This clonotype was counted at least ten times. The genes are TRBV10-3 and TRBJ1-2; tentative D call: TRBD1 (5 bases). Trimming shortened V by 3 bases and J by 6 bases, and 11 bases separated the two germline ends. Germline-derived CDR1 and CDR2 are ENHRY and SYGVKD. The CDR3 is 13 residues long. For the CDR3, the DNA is TGTGCCATCAGTGATACGGGGGAGAATGGCTACACCTTC. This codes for CAISDTGENGYTF.

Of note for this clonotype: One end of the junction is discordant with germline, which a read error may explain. DNA for the CDR3: TGTACCAGCAGTTTAGCGCGAGATACCGGAGGGAGGAACACTGAAGCTTTCTTT. It yields the protein CTSSLARDTGGRNTEAFF. V and J are TRBV12-3 or TRBV12-4 and TRBJ1-1; D gene ambiguous. The CDR3 runs to 18 residues.

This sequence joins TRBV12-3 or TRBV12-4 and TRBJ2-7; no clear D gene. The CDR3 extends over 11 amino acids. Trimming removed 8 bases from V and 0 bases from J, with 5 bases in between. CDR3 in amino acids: CASASSYEQYF. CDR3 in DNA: TGTGCCAGCGCTAGCTCCTACGAGCAGTACTTC.

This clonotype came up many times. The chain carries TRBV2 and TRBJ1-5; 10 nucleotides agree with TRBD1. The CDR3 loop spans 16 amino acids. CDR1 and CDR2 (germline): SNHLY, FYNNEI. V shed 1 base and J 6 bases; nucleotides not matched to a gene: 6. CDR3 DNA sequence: TGTGCCAGCAGTGAAGAGACAGGGGGCGCGGGTCAGCCCCAGCATTTT. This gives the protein CASSEETGGAGQPQHF.

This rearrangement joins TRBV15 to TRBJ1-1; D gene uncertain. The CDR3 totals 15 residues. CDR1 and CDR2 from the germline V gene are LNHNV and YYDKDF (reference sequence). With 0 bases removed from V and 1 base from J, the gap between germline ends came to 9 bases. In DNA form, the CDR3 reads TGTGCCACCAGCAGAGAGGAGAATCAGAACACTGAAGCTTTCTTT. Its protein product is CATSREENQNTEAFF.

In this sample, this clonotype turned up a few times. This CDR3 is CATSDAGTRGEAFF. The CDR3 DNA sequence: TGTGCCACCAGTGATGCCGGGACCCGAGGTGAAGCTTTCTTT. This chain connects TRBV24-1 to TRBJ1-1; possible D gene TRBD1, 5 bases. Germline CDR1 and CDR2: KGHDR and SFDVKD. The CDR3 is 14 amino acids. Between the trimmed V and J ends, which lost 3 bases and 7 bases, there was a span of 14 bases.

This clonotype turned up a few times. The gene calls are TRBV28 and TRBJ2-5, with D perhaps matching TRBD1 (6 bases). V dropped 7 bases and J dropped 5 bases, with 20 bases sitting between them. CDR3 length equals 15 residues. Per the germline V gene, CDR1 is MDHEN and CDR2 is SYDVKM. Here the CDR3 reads CASNPGDIFGETQYF. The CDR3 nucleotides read TGTGCCAGCAACCCTGGGGACATCTTTGGGGAGACCCAGTACTTC.

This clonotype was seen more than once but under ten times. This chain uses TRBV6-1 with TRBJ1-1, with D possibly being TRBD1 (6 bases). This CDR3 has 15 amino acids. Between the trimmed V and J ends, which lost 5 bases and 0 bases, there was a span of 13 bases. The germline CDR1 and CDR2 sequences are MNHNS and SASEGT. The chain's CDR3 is CASSQPQGLNTEAFF. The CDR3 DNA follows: TGTGCCAGCAGTCAGCCACAGGGCTTGAACACTGAAGCTTTCTTT.